The entry below gives a single TCR beta chain sequence along with its context. The sample is drawn from a study of glioma-infiltrating T cells after dendritic cell vaccination. Germline V gene sequence: CDR1 SGHNT, CDR2 YYREEE (reference sequence). CDR3 size: 14 residues. V lost 5 bases to trimming and J lost 1 base, with 9 bases between them. The method was immunoSEQ multiplex PCR; TCRdb's version includes in-frame clones alone and lacks a portion of them. The sample holds approximately 84,000 clones, just over 85% seen once. This sequence joins TRBV5-4 and TRBJ2-2; D call uncertain. Here the sequenced sample was blood, taken before dendritic cell vaccination. The sequence was obtained from a human donor with glioblastoma. CDR3 coding DNA: TGTGCCAGCAGACCTGACAAGAACACCGGGGAGCTGTTTTTT. The encoded protein is CASRPDKNTGELFF.